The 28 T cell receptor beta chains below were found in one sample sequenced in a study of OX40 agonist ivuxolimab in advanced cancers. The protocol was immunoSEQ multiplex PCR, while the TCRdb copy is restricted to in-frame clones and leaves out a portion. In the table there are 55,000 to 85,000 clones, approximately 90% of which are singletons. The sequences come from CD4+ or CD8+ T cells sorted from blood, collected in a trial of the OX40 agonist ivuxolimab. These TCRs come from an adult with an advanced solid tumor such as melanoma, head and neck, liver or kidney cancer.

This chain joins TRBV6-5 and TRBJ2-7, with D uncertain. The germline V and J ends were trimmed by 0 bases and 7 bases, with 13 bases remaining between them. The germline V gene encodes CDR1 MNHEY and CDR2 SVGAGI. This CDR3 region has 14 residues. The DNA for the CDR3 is TGTGCCAGCAGTTACTCCGGGCCTCGTCGAGAGCAGTACTTC. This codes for CASSYSGPRREQYF.

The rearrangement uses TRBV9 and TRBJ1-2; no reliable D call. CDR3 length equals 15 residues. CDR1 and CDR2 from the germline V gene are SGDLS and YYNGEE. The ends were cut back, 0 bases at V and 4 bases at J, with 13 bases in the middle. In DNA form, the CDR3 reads TGTGCCAGCAGCGTAGGGGCGTTCAGCCCCTATGGCTACACCTTC. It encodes CASSVGAFSPYGYTF.

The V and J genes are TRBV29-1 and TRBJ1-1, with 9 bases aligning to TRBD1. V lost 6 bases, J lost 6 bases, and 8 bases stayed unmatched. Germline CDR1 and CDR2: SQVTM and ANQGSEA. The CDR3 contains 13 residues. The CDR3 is CSVEPGQGSEAFF. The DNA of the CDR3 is TGCAGCGTAGAACCGGGACAGGGCTCTGAAGCTTTCTTT.

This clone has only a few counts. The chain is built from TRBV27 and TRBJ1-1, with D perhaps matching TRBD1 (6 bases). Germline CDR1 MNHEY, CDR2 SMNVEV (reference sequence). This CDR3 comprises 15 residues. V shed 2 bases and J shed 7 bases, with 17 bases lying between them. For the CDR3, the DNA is TGTGCCAGCAGTTTAAGAACAGGAGGGGGTCATGAAGCTTTCTTT. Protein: CASSLRTGGGHEAFF.

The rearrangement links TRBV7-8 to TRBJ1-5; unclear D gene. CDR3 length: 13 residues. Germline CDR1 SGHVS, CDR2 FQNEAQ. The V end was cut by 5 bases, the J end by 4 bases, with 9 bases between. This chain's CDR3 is CASSLGRNQPQHF. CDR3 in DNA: TGTGCCAGCAGCCTGGGAAGAAATCAGCCCCAGCATTTT.

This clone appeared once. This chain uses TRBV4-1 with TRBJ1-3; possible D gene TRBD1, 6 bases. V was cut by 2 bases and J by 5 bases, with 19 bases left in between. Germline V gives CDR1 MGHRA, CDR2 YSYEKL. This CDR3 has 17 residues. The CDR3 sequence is CASSQPLTGRNRNTIYF. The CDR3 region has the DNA TGCGCCAGCAGCCAACCCTTAACAGGGAGGAATCGAAACACCATATATTTT.

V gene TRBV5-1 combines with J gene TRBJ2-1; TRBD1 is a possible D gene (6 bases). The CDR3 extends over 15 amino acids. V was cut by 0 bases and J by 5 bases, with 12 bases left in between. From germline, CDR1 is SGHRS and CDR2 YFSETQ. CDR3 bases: TGCGCCAGCAGCTTGGAGGGGACAAGTAACAATGAGCAGTTCTTC. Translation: CASSLEGTSNNEQFF. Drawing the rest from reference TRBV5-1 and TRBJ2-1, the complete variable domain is KAGVTQTPRYLIKTRGQQVTLSCSPISGHRSVSWYQQTPGQGLQFLFEYFSETQRNKGNFPGRFSGRQFSNSRSEMNVSTLELGDSALYLCASSLEGTSNNEQFFGPGTRLTVL.

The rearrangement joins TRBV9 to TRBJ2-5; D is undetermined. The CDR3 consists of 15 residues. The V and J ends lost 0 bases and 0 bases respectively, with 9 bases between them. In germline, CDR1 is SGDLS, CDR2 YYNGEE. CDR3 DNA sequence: TGTGCCAGCAGCGTAGGCGGCAGTTACCAAGAGACCCAGTACTTC. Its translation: CASSVGGSYQETQYF.

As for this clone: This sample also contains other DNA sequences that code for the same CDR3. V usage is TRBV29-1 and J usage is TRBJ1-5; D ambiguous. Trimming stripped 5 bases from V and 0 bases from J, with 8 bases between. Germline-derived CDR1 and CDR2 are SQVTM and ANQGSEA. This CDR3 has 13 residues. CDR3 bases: TGCAGCGTTTCCGGGAGTAGCAATCAGCCCCAGCATTTT. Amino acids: CSVSGSSNQPQHF. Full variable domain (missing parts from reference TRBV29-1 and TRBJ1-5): SAVISQKPSRDICQRGTSLTIQCQVDSQVTMMFWYRQQPGQSLTLIATANQGSEATYESGFVIDKFPISRPNLTFSTLTVSNMSPEDSSIYLCSVSGSSNQPQHFGDGTRLSIL.

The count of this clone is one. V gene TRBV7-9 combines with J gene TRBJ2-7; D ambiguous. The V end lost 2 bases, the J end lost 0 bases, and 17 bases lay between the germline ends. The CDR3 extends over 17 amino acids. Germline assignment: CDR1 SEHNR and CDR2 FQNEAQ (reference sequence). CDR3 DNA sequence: TGTGCCAGCAGCTTACCCTCCGTTGGCAGAAACTCCTACGAGCAGTACTTC. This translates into CASSLPSVGRNSYEQYF. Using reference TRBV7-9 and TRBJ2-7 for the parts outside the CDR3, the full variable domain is DTGVSQNPRHKITKRGQNVTFRCDPISEHNRLYWYRQTLGQGPEFLTYFQNEAQLEKSRLLSDRFSAERPKGSFSTLEIQRTEQGDSAMYLCASSLPSVGRNSYEQYFGPGTRLTVT.

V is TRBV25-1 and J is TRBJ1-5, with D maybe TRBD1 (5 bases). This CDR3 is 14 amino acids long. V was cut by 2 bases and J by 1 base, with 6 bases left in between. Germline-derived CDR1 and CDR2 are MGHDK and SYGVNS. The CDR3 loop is CASSEEGSNQPQHF. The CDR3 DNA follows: TGTGCCAGCAGTGAAGAGGGGAGCAATCAGCCCCAGCATTTT.

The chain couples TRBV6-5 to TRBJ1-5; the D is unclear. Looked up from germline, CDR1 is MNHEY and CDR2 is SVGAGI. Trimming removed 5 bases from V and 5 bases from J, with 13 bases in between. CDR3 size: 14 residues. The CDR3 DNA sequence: TGTGCCAGCAGTCGGGGAGAAAACGATCAGCCCCAGCATTTT. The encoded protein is CASSRGENDQPQHF.

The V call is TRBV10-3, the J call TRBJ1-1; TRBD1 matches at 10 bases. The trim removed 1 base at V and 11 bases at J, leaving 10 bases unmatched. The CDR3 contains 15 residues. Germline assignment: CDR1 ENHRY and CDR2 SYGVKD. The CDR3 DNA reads TGTGCCATCAGTGAGTTCAAGACAGGGGGCGTTTCGGCTTTCTTT. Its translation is CAISEFKTGGVSAFF.

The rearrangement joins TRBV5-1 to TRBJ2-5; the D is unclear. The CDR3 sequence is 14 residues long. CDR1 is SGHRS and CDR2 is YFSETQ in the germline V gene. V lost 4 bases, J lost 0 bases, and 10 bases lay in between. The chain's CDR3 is CASSQTLYQETQYF. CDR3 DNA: TGCGCCAGCAGCCAAACTCTTTACCAAGAGACCCAGTACTTC.

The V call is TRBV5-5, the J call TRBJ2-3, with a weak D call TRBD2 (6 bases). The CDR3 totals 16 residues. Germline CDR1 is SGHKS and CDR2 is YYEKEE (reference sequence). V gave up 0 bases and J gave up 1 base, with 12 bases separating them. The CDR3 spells CASSLVVSGRTDTQYF. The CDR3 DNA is TGTGCCAGCAGCTTGGTAGTTAGCGGACGCACAGATACGCAGTATTTT.

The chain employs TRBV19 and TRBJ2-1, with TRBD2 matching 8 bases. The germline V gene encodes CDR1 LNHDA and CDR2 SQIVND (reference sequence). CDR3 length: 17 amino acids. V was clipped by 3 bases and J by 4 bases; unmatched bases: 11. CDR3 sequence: CASSIREGGLQYNEQFF. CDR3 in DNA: TGTGCCAGTAGTATTCGGGAGGGCGGATTGCAGTACAATGAGCAGTTCTTC.

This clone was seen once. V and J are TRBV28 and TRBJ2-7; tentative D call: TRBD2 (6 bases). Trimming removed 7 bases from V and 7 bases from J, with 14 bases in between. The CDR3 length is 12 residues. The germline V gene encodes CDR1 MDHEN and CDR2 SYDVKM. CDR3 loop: CASTRGIWEQYF. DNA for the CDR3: TGTGCCAGCACCCGGGGGATTTGGGAGCAGTACTTC.

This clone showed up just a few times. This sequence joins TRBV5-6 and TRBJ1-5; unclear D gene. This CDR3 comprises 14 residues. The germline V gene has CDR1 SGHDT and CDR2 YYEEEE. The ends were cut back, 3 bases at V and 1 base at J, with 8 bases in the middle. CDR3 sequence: CASSSPGSNQPQHF. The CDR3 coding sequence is TGTGCCAGCAGCTCCCCGGGAAGCAATCAGCCCCAGCATTTT.

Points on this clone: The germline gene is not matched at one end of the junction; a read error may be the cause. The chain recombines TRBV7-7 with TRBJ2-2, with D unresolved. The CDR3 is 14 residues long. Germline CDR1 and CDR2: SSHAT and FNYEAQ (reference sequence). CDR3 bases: TGTGCTAGCAGCTTAGTGTTGGGAACCGGGGAGCTGTTTTTT. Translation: CASSLVLGTGELFF.

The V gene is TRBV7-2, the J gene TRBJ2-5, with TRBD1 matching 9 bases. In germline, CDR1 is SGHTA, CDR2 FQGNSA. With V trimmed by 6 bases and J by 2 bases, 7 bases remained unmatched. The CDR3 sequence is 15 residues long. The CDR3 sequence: CASSSDRGKQETQYF. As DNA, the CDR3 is TGTGCCAGCAGTTCGGACAGGGGAAAACAAGAGACCCAGTACTTC.

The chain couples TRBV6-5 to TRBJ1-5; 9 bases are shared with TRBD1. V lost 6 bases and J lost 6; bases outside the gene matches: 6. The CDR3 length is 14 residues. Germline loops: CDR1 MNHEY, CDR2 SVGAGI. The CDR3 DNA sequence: TGTGCCAGCAGCAGACAGGGGGTCTCTCAGCCCCAGCATTTT. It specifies CASSRQGVSQPQHF.

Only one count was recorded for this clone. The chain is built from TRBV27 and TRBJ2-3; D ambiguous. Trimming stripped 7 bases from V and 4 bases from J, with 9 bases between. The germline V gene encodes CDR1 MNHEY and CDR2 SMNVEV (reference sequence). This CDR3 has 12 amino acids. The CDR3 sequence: CASNTTPDTQYF. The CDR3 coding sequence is TGTGCCAGCAACACCACCCCAGATACGCAGTATTTT.

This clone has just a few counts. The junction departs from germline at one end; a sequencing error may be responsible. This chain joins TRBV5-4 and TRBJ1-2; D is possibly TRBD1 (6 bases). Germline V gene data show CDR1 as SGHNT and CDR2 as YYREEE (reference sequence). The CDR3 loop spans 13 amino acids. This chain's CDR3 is CASSAQGRSPISF. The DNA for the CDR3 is TGTGCCAGCAGCGCCCAGGGGCGGAGCCCGATTTCCTTC.

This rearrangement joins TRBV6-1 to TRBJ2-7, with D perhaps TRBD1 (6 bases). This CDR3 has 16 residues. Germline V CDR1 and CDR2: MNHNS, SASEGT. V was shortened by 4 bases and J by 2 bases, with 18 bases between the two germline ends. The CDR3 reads CASSVKGTLAPYEQYF. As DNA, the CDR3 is TGTGCCAGCAGTGTAAAAGGGACATTAGCCCCCTACGAGCAGTACTTC.

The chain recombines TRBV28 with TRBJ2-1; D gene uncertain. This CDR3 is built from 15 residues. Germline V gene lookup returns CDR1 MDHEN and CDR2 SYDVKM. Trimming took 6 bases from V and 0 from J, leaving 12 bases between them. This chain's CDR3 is CASRDPISSYNEQFF. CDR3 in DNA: TGTGCCAGCAGAGACCCAATAAGCTCCTACAATGAGCAGTTCTTC.

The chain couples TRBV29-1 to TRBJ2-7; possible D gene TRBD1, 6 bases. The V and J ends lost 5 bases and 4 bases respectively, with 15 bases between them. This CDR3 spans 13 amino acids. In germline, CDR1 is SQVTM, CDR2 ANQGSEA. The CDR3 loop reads CSVNGQTLYEQYF. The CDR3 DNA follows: TGCAGCGTTAATGGACAGACATTATACGAGCAGTACTTC.

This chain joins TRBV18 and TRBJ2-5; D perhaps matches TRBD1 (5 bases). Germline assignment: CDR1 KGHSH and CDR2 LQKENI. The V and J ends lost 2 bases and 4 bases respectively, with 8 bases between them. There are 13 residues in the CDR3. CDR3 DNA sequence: TGTGCCAGCTCACCAGACAGACGAGAGACCCAGTACTTC. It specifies CASSPDRRETQYF.

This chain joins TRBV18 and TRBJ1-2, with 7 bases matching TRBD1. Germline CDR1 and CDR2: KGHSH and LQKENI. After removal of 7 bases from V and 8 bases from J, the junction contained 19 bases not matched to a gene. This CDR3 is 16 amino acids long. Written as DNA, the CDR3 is TGTGCCAGCTGCCCAACAGGGGAAAATAACCTCTACGGCTACACCTTC. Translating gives CASCPTGENNLYGYTF. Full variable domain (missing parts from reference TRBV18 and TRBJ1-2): NAGVMQNPRHLVRRRGQEARLRCSPMKGHSHVYWYRQLPEEGLKFMVYLQKENIIDESGMPKERFSAEFPKEGPSILRIQQVVRGDSAAYFCASCPTGENNLYGYTFGSGTRLTVV.